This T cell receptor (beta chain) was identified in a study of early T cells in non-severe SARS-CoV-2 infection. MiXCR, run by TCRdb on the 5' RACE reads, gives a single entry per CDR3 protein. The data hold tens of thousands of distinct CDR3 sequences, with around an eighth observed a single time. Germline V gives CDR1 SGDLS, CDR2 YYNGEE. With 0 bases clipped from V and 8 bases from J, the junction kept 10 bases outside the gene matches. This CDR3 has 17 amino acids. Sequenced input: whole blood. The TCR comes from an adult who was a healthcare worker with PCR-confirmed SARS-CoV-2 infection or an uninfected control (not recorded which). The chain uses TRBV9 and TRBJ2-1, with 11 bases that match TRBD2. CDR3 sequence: CASSVVTGLADWDEQFF. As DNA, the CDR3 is TGTGCCAGCAGCGTAGTGACGGGACTAGCGGACTGGGATGAGCAGTTCTTC.